This TCR beta chain comes out of a study of blood T cell repertoires in COVID-19. The overall study: Whether acute or convalescent, the COVID-19 samples came from the United States, Italy and Spain. T cells, B-cell-depleted T cells, or PBMCs provided the cDNA or gDNA that served as material.

Clones were sequenced by immunoSEQ multiplex PCR, and TCRdb holds only the in-frame ones, with some missing. The sample lists around 200,000 clones, 75% to 90% occurring once. Germline V gene lookup returns CDR1 LGHDT and CDR2 YNNKEL (reference sequence). The CDR3 extends over 15 amino acids. Deletions cut 4 bases from V and 4 bases from J, with 16 bases between. The chain is built from TRBV3-1 (or the pseudogene TRBV3-2) and TRBJ2-5; tentative D call: TRBD2 (7 bases). The sequenced sample was PBMCs or T cells enriched from blood (not recorded which). This sequence was found in a man aged 40-49 years who had recovered from COVID-19. CDR3 DNA: TGTGCCAGCAGCCCCGAGGGGGGGGAAGGAGAGACCCAGTACTTC. Amino acids: CASSPEGGEGETQYF.